These 15 T cell receptor beta chains share one sample of origin, sequenced in a study of CD8+ T cells in alopecia areata. The sequencing template was cDNA reverse transcribed from extracted RNA. The data were produced by immunoSEQ multiplex PCR, yet TCRdb's version contains in-frame clones alone and is incomplete. This sample has 190,000 or so clones, with about 62% found just once. Stated treatment: oral pan-JAK inhibitor, 5-10 mg twice daily. This specimen consisted of CD4+ T cells sorted from blood, obtained at week 24, from a patient treated with tofacitinib. The receptors come from a human donor with alopecia areata.

This chain connects TRBV19 to TRBJ1-4; D ambiguous. Germline CDR1 reads LNHDA; CDR2 reads SQIVND (reference sequence). The CDR3 contains 14 residues. V lost 3 bases, J lost 10 bases, and 15 bases lay in between. The CDR3 spells CASSITFREAKLFF. The CDR3 bases are TGTGCCAGTAGTATTACGTTCCGGGAGGCAAAACTGTTTTTT.

V usage is TRBV4-1 and J usage is TRBJ2-7, with D perhaps matching TRBD2 (5 bases). The germline V gene has CDR1 MGHRA and CDR2 YSYEKL. V lost 2 bases and J 0 bases, leaving 5 bases between the germline ends. The length of the CDR3 is 13 residues. CDR3 protein: CASSQRDSYEQYF. The CDR3 DNA reads as TGCGCCAGCAGCCAACGGGACTCCTACGAGCAGTACTTC.

On this clone: One end of the junction varies from germline; a read error may be responsible. The chain links TRBV9 to TRBJ2-5, with 8 bases fitting TRBD2. Germline-derived CDR1 and CDR2 are SGDLS and YYNGEE. CDR3 length equals 13 residues. The CDR3 coding sequence is TGTGCCAGCAGTTCTACTCCGGGGGGGCCTTCGAACTTC. Its protein is CASSSTPGGPSNF.

The rearrangement uses TRBV5-1 and TRBJ2-5; 9 nucleotides match TRBD1. Germline values: CDR1 SGHRS, CDR2 YFSETQ. V was clipped by 4 bases and J by 3 bases; unmatched bases: 1. This CDR3 comprises 13 residues. The CDR3 DNA follows: TGCGCCAGCAGCCGGGACAGGGAAGAGACCCAGTACTTC. Translation gives CASSRDREETQYF. Supplemented by reference TRBV5-1 and TRBJ2-5, the full variable domain reads KAGVTQTPRYLIKTRGQQVTLSCSPISGHRSVSWYQQTPGQGLQFLFEYFSETQRNKGNFPGRFSGRQFSNSRSEMNVSTLELGDSALYLCASSRDREETQYFGPGTRLLVL.

This clone was seen a handful of times. The same CDR3 arises from other DNA sequences in this sample as well. The CDR3 nucleotides are TGTGCCAGCAGTCGGGACAGGGGAGACGAGCAGTACTTC. Translating it yields CASSRDRGDEQYF. J is TRBJ2-7 and V is TRBV6-5; 10 bases map to TRBD1. The junction had 3 bases not matched to a gene; V was cut back by 5 bases and J by 5 bases. The CDR3 has 13 amino acids. The germline gives CDR1 MNHEY, CDR2 SVGAGI.

This clone showed up just a few times. The chain joins TRBV30 to TRBJ2-3; D gene ambiguous. V lost 4 bases and J 7 bases, leaving 12 bases between the germline ends. The germline V gene encodes CDR1 GTSNPN and CDR2 SVGIG (reference sequence). The CDR3 length is 12 residues. The CDR3 coding sequence is TGTGCCTGGAAGGAACATCAGAATACGCAGTATTTT. It yields the protein CAWKEHQNTQYF.

This chain links TRBV6-5 with TRBJ2-2, with D perhaps matching TRBD2 (6 bases). The CDR3 length is 14 residues. V lost 6 bases to trimming and J lost 4 bases, with 12 bases between them. CDR1 is MNHEY, CDR2 SVGAGI, per germline. The CDR3 bases are TGTGCCAGCAGGGGTACAGCGGGCACCGGGGAGCTGTTTTTT. Translating it yields CASRGTAGTGELFF.

There are a few counts of this clone. This sequence joins TRBV29-1 and TRBJ2-7; 9 bases are shared with TRBD1. V shed 3 bases, J shed 13 bases, and the junction held 7 bases outside the gene matches. Per the germline V gene, CDR1 is SQVTM and CDR2 is ANQGSEA. CDR3 length: 11 residues. The CDR3 reads CSVEGGTGLYF. Here the CDR3 DNA reads TGCAGCGTTGAGGGTGGGACAGGGTTATACTTC.

CDR3 protein: CASSLRGTGGTEAFF. The DNA for the CDR3 is TGTGCCAGCAGCCTTAGGGGGACCGGGGGCACTGAAGCTTTCTTT. J is TRBJ1-1 and V is TRBV27; tentatively, D is TRBD1 (6 bases). Deletions cut 6 bases from V and 4 bases from J, with 18 bases between. The CDR3 contains 15 residues. Germline CDR1 MNHEY, CDR2 SMNVEV (reference sequence).

This chain's CDR3 is CASSFLGTGTGELFF. Written as DNA, the CDR3 is TGTGCCAGCAGCTTTCTTGGCACAGGGACCGGGGAGCTGTTTTTT. V and J are TRBV11-2 and TRBJ2-2; perhaps TRBD1 as D (6 bases). This CDR3 comprises 15 residues. Germline V gives CDR1 SGHAT, CDR2 FQNNGV. The V end was cut by 3 bases, the J end by 5 bases, with 13 bases between.

This clone was seen more than once but under ten times. The chain has TRBV6-1 and TRBJ1-1, with D unclear. The ends were cut back, 4 bases at V and 1 base at J, with 7 bases in the middle. CDR3 length equals 13 residues. Germline CDR1 is MNHNS and CDR2 is SASEGT. In DNA, the CDR3 is TGTGCCAGCAGTGCCCGCTCGAACACTGAAGCTTTCTTT. As protein: CASSARSNTEAFF.

The rearrangement links TRBV7-2 to TRBJ1-6, with D perhaps TRBD1 (6 bases). V was pared by 7 bases and J by 5 bases, with 15 bases between. CDR3 length: 15 residues. Germline CDR1 reads SGHTA; CDR2 reads FQGNSA. CDR3 DNA sequence: TGTGCCAGCACCCCACTAGGACAGCATAATTCACCCCTCCACTTT. Translating gives CASTPLGQHNSPLHF.

Only a few counts were recorded for this clone. This chain connects TRBV27 to TRBJ2-1; the D gene is possibly TRBD2 (6 bases). The ends were cut back, 5 bases at V and 2 bases at J, with 13 bases in the middle. CDR3 size: 15 residues. CDR1 is MNHEY and CDR2 is SMNVEV in the germline V gene (reference sequence). As DNA, the CDR3 is TGTGCCAGCAGTCCCTTGGGGGGAACCTACAATGAGCAGTTCTTC. Translating it yields CASSPLGGTYNEQFF.

The J gene is TRBJ2-1, the V gene TRBV4-3; weak D call: TRBD1 (6 bases). The CDR3 has 16 amino acids. The germline V gene encodes CDR1 LGHNA and CDR2 YSLEER. V was shortened by 0 bases and J by 5 bases, with 14 bases between the two germline ends. The CDR3 DNA reads TGCGCCAGCAGCCAAGAACAGGGAAGGAAACACAATGAGCAGTTCTTC. It is translated as CASSQEQGRKHNEQFF.

V gene TRBV30 combines with J gene TRBJ1-4; TRBD1 aligns across 7 bases. Germline CDR1 and CDR2: GTSNPN and SVGIG (reference sequence). CDR3 length equals 16 residues. Losses at the gene ends were 3 bases for V and 0 bases for J; bases not matched to a gene: 7. As DNA, the CDR3 is TGTGCCTGGAGGGTCGGGACAGCCGCAACTAATGAAAAACTGTTTTTT. Translating it yields CAWRVGTAATNEKLFF.